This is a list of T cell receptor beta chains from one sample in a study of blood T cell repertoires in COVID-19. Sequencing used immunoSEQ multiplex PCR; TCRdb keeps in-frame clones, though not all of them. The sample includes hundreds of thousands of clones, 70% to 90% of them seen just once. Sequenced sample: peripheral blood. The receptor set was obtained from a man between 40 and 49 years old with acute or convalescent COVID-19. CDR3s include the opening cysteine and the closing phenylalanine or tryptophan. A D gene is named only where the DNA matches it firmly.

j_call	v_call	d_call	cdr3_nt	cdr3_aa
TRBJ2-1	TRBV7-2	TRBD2	TGTGCCAGCAGCTTAGCCAGTAGCGGGGCCTACAATGAGCAGTTCTTC	CASSLASSGAYNEQFF
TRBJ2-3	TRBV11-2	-	TGTGCCAGCAGCTTAGATCGGAGCACAGATACGCAGTATTTT	CASSLDRSTDTQYF
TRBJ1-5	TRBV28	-	TGTGCCAGCAGTCGCCCGGGTTTACCTTATAGCAATCAGCCCCAGCATTTT	CASSRPGLPYSNQPQHF
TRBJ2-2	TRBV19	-	TGTGCCAGTCAAACACGTACCGGGGAGCTGTTTTTT	CASQTRTGELFF
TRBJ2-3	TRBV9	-	TGTGCCAGCAGCGTAGTGGAGGGGTCGAGCACAGATACGCAGTATTTT	CASSVVEGSSTDTQYF
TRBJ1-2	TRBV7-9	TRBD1	TGTGCCAGCAGCTCAAGCTCGCCCGGGACAGGGCTTGGCTACACCTTC	CASSSSSPGTGLGYTF
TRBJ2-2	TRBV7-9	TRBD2	TGTGCCAGCAGCTTAACTAGCGGAGACACCGGGGAGCTGTTTTTT	CASSLTSGDTGELFF
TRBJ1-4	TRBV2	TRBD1	TGTGCCAGCAGTCGACAGGGGCGGGAAAAACTGTTTTTT	CASSRQGREKLFF
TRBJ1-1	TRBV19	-	TGTGCCAGTAGTATTGGAACAGTAAACACTGAAGCTTTCTTT	CASSIGTVNTEAFF
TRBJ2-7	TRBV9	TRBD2	TGTGCCAGCAGCGTTACTAGCGGGGTGCAGAATGAGCAGTACTTC	CASSVTSGVQNEQYF
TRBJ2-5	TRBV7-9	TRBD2	TGTGCCAGCAGCCGTCGACTAGCGGGCCAAGAGACCCAGTACTTC	CASSRRLAGQETQYF
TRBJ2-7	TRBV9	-	TGTGCCAGCAGCGTAGAGGCTCTAGCGCACGCCTACGAGCAGTACTTC	CASSVEALAHAYEQYF
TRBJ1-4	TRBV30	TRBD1	TGTGCCTGGAGTACAGGGGGCTTTGAAAAACTGTTTTTT	CAWSTGGFEKLFF
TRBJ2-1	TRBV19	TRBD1	TGTGCCAGTAAGTCTCTAGGGGGCGCCTACAATGAGCAGTTCTTC	CASKSLGGAYNEQFF
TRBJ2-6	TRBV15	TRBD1	TGTGCCACCAGCAGAGACTCGAGACAGGGACGATTATCCAGGGCCAACGTCCTGACTTTC	CATSRDSRQGRLSRANVLTF
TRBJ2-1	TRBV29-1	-	TGCAGCGTTGACAGATACAATGAGCAGTTCTTC	CSVDRYNEQFF